The next 16 T cell receptor beta chains were all read from a single sample in a study of T cell responses to AZD1222 COVID-19 vaccine. Data came from immunoSEQ multiplex PCR; TCRdb stores just in-frame clones and leaves some out. Of 150,000 or so clones in the sample, 90% were seen once. The starting material was peripheral blood, obtained on day 0 of AZD1222 vaccination. Receptor source: an adult in good health.

This chain uses TRBV28 with TRBJ1-5; 10 nucleotides match TRBD1. The germline V gene has CDR1 MDHEN and CDR2 SYDVKM. This CDR3 is 15 amino acids long. The V gene end was trimmed by 5 bases and the J gene end by 5 bases; junction bases not matched to a gene: 6. DNA of the CDR3: TGTGCCAGCAGTACTACCGGGACAGGGGATCAGCCCCAGCATTTT. Amino acids: CASSTTGTGDQPQHF.

Only one count was recorded for this clone. The chain recombines TRBV3-1 (or the pseudogene TRBV3-2) with TRBJ2-7; the match to TRBD1 covers 7 bases. From germline, CDR1 is LGHDT and CDR2 YNNKEL (reference sequence). This CDR3 is 14 amino acids long. Unmatched junction bases numbered 7, after V lost 1 base and J lost 7 bases. CDR3 DNA: TGTGCCAGCAGCCAAGGGACAGGTTCGAGAGAGCAGTACTTC. As protein: CASSQGTGSREQYF.

The chain carries TRBV7-8 and TRBJ2-1, with a possible D match to TRBD1 (5 bases). V gave up 1 base and J gave up 0 bases, with 7 bases separating them. Germline loops: CDR1 SGHVS, CDR2 FQNEAQ. This CDR3 region has 15 residues. The CDR3 protein is CASSLEGVSYNEQFF. The CDR3 nucleotides are TGTGCCAGCAGCTTAGAAGGGGTCTCCTACAATGAGCAGTTCTTC.

The chain carries TRBV2 and TRBJ2-1; 12 nucleotides line up with TRBD2. The CDR3 covers 14 residues. The V and J ends lost 8 bases and 5 bases, in that order; junction bases with no gene match: 4. CDR1 SNHLY and CDR2 FYNNEI come from the germline V gene. Here the CDR3 reads CASSRLAGDNEQFF. The CDR3 coding sequence is TGTGCCAGCTCGAGACTAGCGGGAGACAATGAGCAGTTCTTC.

This chain links TRBV6-2 or TRBV6-3 with TRBJ2-2, with a weak D call TRBD1 (6 bases). The germline CDR1 and CDR2 sequences are MNHEY and SVGEGT. V was clipped by 5 bases and J by 6 bases, with 19 bases between them. The CDR3 consists of 16 residues. CDR3 amino acids: CASSIRDKRGAGELFF. Here the CDR3 DNA reads TGTGCCAGCAGTATCCGGGACAAAAGGGGCGCCGGGGAGCTGTTTTTT.

The rearrangement joins TRBV19 to TRBJ1-2; D is possibly TRBD1 (5 bases). CDR1 is LNHDA, CDR2 SQIVND, per germline (reference sequence). V was clipped by 3 bases and J by 2 bases, with 13 bases between them. The CDR3 length is 15 residues. CDR3 residues: CASSIPRDGNYGYTF. In nucleotides, the CDR3 is TGTGCCAGTAGTATTCCCCGGGACGGCAACTATGGCTACACCTTC.

This sequence joins TRBV18 and TRBJ1-3; TRBD1 is a possible D gene (6 bases). Germline CDR1 is KGHSH and CDR2 is LQKENI. There are 15 residues in the CDR3. With 2 bases removed from V and 2 bases from J, the gap between germline ends came to 10 bases. The CDR3 reads CASSPIPGAGNTIYF. For the CDR3, the DNA is TGTGCCAGCTCACCAATTCCAGGGGCTGGAAACACCATATATTTT.

The chain joins TRBV3-1 (or the pseudogene TRBV3-2) to TRBJ2-7; D not certain. V lost 1 base and J 3 bases, leaving 4 bases between the germline ends. The CDR3 sequence is 12 residues long. Germline-derived CDR1 and CDR2 are LGHDT and YNNKEL (reference sequence). CDR3 sequence reads: CASSQASYEQYF. DNA for the CDR3: TGTGCCAGCAGCCAAGCTAGCTACGAGCAGTACTTC.

The chain employs TRBV9 and TRBJ2-1, with D possibly being TRBD2 (6 bases). This CDR3 contains 15 residues. Deletions cut 4 bases from V and 9 bases from J, with 20 bases between. Per the germline V gene, CDR1 is SGDLS and CDR2 is YYNGEE. In DNA form, the CDR3 reads TGTGCCAGCAGCCAAAGAGCGGGCGCGACGGGTGAGCAGTTCTTC. This codes for CASSQRAGATGEQFF.

This sequence joins TRBV12-3 or TRBV12-4 and TRBJ1-2; D is unresolved. Trimming left V 3 bases short and J 4 bases short, with 9 bases between. The CDR3 runs 13 residues. The CDR3 sequence: CASSFGSSYGYTF. The CDR3 DNA follows: TGTGCCAGCAGTTTTGGGTCAAGCTATGGCTACACCTTC.

V usage is TRBV7-3 and J usage is TRBJ2-5; possibly TRBD1 or TRBD2 for D (6 bases each). The length of the CDR3 is 15 residues. Between the trimmed V and J ends, which lost 3 bases and 5 bases, there was a span of 16 bases. Germline V gives CDR1 SGHTA, CDR2 FQGTGA. CDR3 protein: CASSFRGTTRETQYF. CDR3 nucleotide sequence: TGTGCCAGCAGCTTTCGCGGGACAACGAGGGAGACCCAGTACTTC.

This clone was counted only a few times. The chain is built from TRBV19 and TRBJ1-1, with D perhaps TRBD1 (6 bases). The CDR3 spans 14 residues. Trimming left V 7 bases short and J 5 bases short, with 17 bases between. From germline, CDR1 is LNHDA and CDR2 SQIVND (reference sequence). CDR3 protein: CASTGEGERTEAFF. The CDR3 DNA reads as TGTGCCAGTACCGGAGAGGGGGAGCGGACTGAAGCTTTCTTT.

This chain connects TRBV7-2 to TRBJ2-1, with 12 bases that match TRBD2. V lost 1 base, J lost 12 bases, and 16 bases stayed unmatched. CDR3 length equals 18 residues. The germline V gene encodes CDR1 SGHTA and CDR2 FQGNSA. The CDR3, as DNA: TGTGCCAGCAGCTTAGTAGGGCGGACTAGCGGGACCACTTACGGGCAGTTCTTC. Amino acid sequence: CASSLVGRTSGTTYGQFF.

The rearrangement links TRBV9 to TRBJ2-1; 10 nucleotides align to TRBD2. CDR3 length: 15 residues. Germline-derived CDR1 and CDR2 are SGDLS and YYNGEE. Trimming removed 0 bases from V and 4 bases from J; junction bases left unmatched: 1. For the CDR3, the DNA is TGTGCCAGCAGCGTAGCTAGCGGGGGTTACAATGAGCAGTTCTTC. Protein sequence: CASSVASGGYNEQFF.

The chain is built from TRBV11-3 and TRBJ2-1; 10 bases map to TRBD2. Per germline, CDR1 SGHNT and CDR2 YENEEA. This CDR3 comprises 16 residues. V shed 5 bases, J shed 9 bases, and the junction held 13 bases outside the gene matches. Here the CDR3 reads CASSNPVASGSGEQFF. The CDR3 DNA is TGTGCCAGCAGCAACCCCGTGGCTAGCGGGAGCGGTGAGCAGTTCTTC.

The genes are TRBV28 and TRBJ1-2; no clear D. The germline V and J ends were trimmed by 2 bases and 2 bases, with 9 bases remaining between them. This CDR3 is 14 amino acids long. Germline V gene data show CDR1 as MDHEN and CDR2 as SYDVKM. Here the CDR3 DNA reads TGTGCCAGCAGTTTAGAGATTAAAAACTATGGCTACACCTTC. Amino acid sequence: CASSLEIKNYGYTF.